The present TCR beta chain was sequenced within a study of early T cells in non-severe SARS-CoV-2 infection. For the study at large: The authors sequenced bulk RNA from unsorted whole blood, leaving chains unpaired.

Germline loops: CDR1 MDHEN, CDR2 SYDVKM. The CDR3 contains 17 residues. With 4 bases removed from V and 1 base from J, the gap between germline ends came to 19 bases. Turning to this clonotype: Antigen: not known.

Points from the study as a whole: There was a bias toward anti-spike CD8 responses in VDJdb matching, which missed private and CD4 specificities.

Individual cDNA molecules were tagged with unique molecular identifiers, the study reported. TCRdb redid the calling of the 5' RACE reads with MiXCR, one entry per CDR3 protein. The sample holds some 80,000 distinct CDR3 sequences, more than 10% seen once. The chain is built from TRBV28 and TRBJ1-1; D is uncertain. What was sequenced was whole blood. The TCR originated in an adult who was a healthcare worker with PCR-confirmed SARS-CoV-2 infection or an uninfected control (not recorded which). The CDR3 bases are TGTGCCAGCAGTTCCCTCGGCCGAGAAGGCAAGAACACTGAAGCTTTCTTT. Amino acid sequence: CASSSLGREGKNTEAFF.